These 9 T cell receptor beta chains were sequenced from one sample in a study of blood T cell repertoires in COVID-19. TCRdb's table, derived via immunoSEQ multiplex PCR, lists solely in-frame clones and lacks some. The top ten clones hold under 35% of a sample with about 100,000 clones, 70% to 80% of them seen once. The sample comprised peripheral blood. The source is a man aged 65 to 79 with active or convalescent COVID-19.

This clone was recorded once. The CDR3 nucleotides read TGCGCCAGCAGCCAAGCCCTAGCGGGATTTGTCTACGAGCAGTACTTC. This codes for CASSQALAGFVYEQYF. The rearrangement links TRBV4-1 to TRBJ2-7; 9 bases map to TRBD2. The CDR3 is 16 residues long. The V and J ends lost 1 base and 3 bases, in that order; junction bases with no gene match: 7. In germline, CDR1 is MGHRA, CDR2 YSYEKL.

This chain links TRBV10-1 with TRBJ2-2; D uncertain. The CDR3 contains 15 residues. The germline V and J ends were trimmed by 10 bases and 4 bases, with 19 bases remaining between them. Germline V CDR1 and CDR2: WNHNN, SYGVQD (reference sequence). The CDR3 is CATLIVYLSTGELFF. The CDR3 region has the DNA TGCGCCACCCTCATTGTTTACCTGAGCACCGGGGAGCTGTTTTTT.

The V and J genes are TRBV30 and TRBJ2-7; D remains unclear. V lost 7 bases to trimming and J lost 3 bases, with 16 bases between them. CDR3 length equals 13 residues. The germline CDR1 and CDR2 sequences are GTSNPN and SVGIG (reference sequence). The CDR3 here is CAFSLGSVYEQYF. CDR3 sequence (DNA): TGTGCCTTCTCCTTGGGCAGTGTCTACGAGCAGTACTTC.

V gene TRBV5-4 combines with J gene TRBJ2-7; D not resolved. The V end lost 0 bases, the J end lost 4 bases, and 14 bases lay between the germline ends. The CDR3 is made up of 15 amino acids. Germline V CDR1 and CDR2: SGHNT, YYREEE (reference sequence). CDR3 sequence: CASSLDRSLGYEQYF. As DNA, the CDR3 is TGTGCCAGCAGCTTGGACCGCTCCCTCGGGTACGAGCAGTACTTC.

The genes are TRBV3-1 (or the pseudogene TRBV3-2) and TRBJ1-3; D is unresolved. CDR1 and CDR2 from the germline V gene are LGHDT and YNNKEL (reference sequence). The CDR3 runs 17 residues. V was trimmed by 0 bases and J by 4 bases, leaving 16 bases between them. CDR3 protein: CASSQDRLRTGGNTIYF. CDR3 nucleotide sequence: TGTGCCAGCAGCCAAGATCGACTCAGGACTGGGGGAAACACCATATATTTT.

The chain's CDR3 is CASSLGARREKLFF. In DNA form, the CDR3 reads TGTGCCAGTAGTTTGGGGGCAAGACGTGAAAAACTGTTTTTT. The chain links TRBV19 to TRBJ1-4; D might be TRBD1 (6 bases). The germline V and J ends were trimmed by 5 bases and 7 bases, with 14 bases remaining between them. This CDR3 has 14 residues. The germline V gene has CDR1 LNHDA and CDR2 SQIVND (reference sequence).

The gene calls are TRBV7-3 and TRBJ2-3, with a possible D match to TRBD1 (5 bases). Looked up from germline, CDR1 is SGHTA and CDR2 is FQGTGA. There are 15 residues in the CDR3. Deletions cut 2 bases from V and 6 bases from J, with 15 bases between. The CDR3 region has the DNA TGTGCCAGCAGCTTAGCAGGGATGGGTATCGATACGCAGTATTTT. Its translation: CASSLAGMGIDTQYF. Based on the CDR3 plus reference TRBV7-3 and TRBJ2-3, the full variable domain is GAGVSQTPSNKVTEKGKYVELRCDPISGHTALYWYRQSLGQGPEFLIYFQGTGAADDSGLPNDRFFAVRPEGSVSTLKIQRTERGDSAVYLCASSLAGMGIDTQYFGPGTRLTVL.

The chain links TRBV19 to TRBJ2-7; the D gene is possibly TRBD2 (5 bases). The V and J ends lost 3 bases and 6 bases respectively, with 18 bases between them. CDR3 length equals 15 residues. Per the germline V gene, CDR1 is LNHDA and CDR2 is SQIVND (reference sequence). The CDR3 DNA follows: TGTGCCAGTAGTATGGTTTGGACGGCACTAGGCGAGCAGTACTTC. Translation: CASSMVWTALGEQYF. The full variable domain, rest sourced from reference TRBV19 and TRBJ2-7, is DGGITQSPKYLFRKEGQNVTLSCEQNLNHDAMYWYRQDPGQGLRLIYYSQIVNDFQKGDIAEGYSVSREKKESFPLTVTSAQKNPTAFYLCASSMVWTALGEQYFGPGTRLTVT.

This chain connects TRBV7-3 to TRBJ2-2; no firm D call. V was shortened by 5 bases and J by 6 bases, with 13 bases between the two germline ends. The CDR3 totals 14 residues. Looked up from germline, CDR1 is SGHTA and CDR2 is FQGTGA. The CDR3 nucleotides read TGTGCCAGCAGCGCTGCGAATTCCCCCGGGGAGCTGTTTTTT. Protein sequence: CASSAANSPGELFF.